Listed here is a single T cell receptor (beta chain). Unmatched junction bases numbered 2, after V lost 2 bases and J lost 1 base. This CDR3 has 15 amino acids. Germline CDR1 reads MRHNA; CDR2 reads SNTAGT. A multiplex PCR was run with 60 Vbeta primers and 13 Jbeta primers. Some clones are missing from TCRdb's copy, which holds only in-frame ones; the method was immunoSEQ multiplex PCR. This table has 72,000 or so clones, 78% appearing once. This specimen belongs to a study of cytomegalovirus exposure and HLA in healthy donors. Sequencing was performed on PBMCs. The rearrangement joins TRBV6-4 to TRBJ2-3; 8 bases agree with TRBD2. The receptor's source is a young man in good health and CMV-seropositive. The DNA of the CDR3 is TGTGCCAGCAGTGACGGGACTAGGGGCACAGATACGCAGTATTTT. As protein: CASSDGTRGTDTQYF.